This TCR beta chain came from a study of T cell responses to AZD1222 COVID-19 vaccine. The assay was immunoSEQ multiplex PCR, and TCRdb's table has in-frame clones only and misses some. This sample carries 45,000 to 55,000 clones, roughly 80% of them seen once, and the ten largest clones take approximately 10%. Study-wide points: Donors in the cohort were predominantly white British and more often female, and clonal diversity was possibly underestimated. Increases in Spike-specific TCR breadth and depth were seen after two AZD1222 doses. Seropositivity was recorded at baseline in only 5 or 6 AZD1222 recipients. Epitopes outside B.1.351 and B.1.1.7 mutated regions reportedly drew nearly half of spike TCRs.

Points on this clone: As yet, its antigen is unknown.

V was pared by 0 bases and J by 9 bases, with 4 bases of the junction left unmatched. The CDR3 runs 14 residues. Germline CDR1 is MNHEY and CDR2 is SVGAGI. The rearrangement links TRBV6-5 to TRBJ2-4; 8 bases line up with TRBD1. The source was peripheral blood, collected on day 0 of AZD1222 vaccination. The receptor's source is an adult in good health. This chain's CDR3 is CASSYSPQGGIQYF. The CDR3 bases are TGTGCCAGCAGTTACTCCCCACAGGGGGGCATTCAGTACTTC.